This TCR beta chain was observed in a study of identical twins. After template switching added a universal primer site, the resulting cDNA carried unique molecular identifiers. MiXCR was run by TCRdb on the 5' RACE reads, yielding one entry per CDR3 protein. The table has about 530,000 distinct CDR3 sequences, more than 20% seen once. This CDR3 has 16 amino acids. Germline V gene sequence: CDR1 SGHVS, CDR2 FNYEAQ. V was clipped by 5 bases and J by 0 bases, with 14 bases between them. This sample also belongs to another study, concerning yellow fever vaccine responses in identical twins.

The chain couples TRBV7-6 to TRBJ2-1; D gene unclear. This receptor was obtained from a young woman in good health. Source material: CD4+ T cells sorted from blood. CDR3 sequence: CASSGLTHSSYNEQFF. The CDR3 bases are TGTGCCAGCAGCGGGCTCACCCATAGCTCCTACAATGAGCAGTTCTTC.